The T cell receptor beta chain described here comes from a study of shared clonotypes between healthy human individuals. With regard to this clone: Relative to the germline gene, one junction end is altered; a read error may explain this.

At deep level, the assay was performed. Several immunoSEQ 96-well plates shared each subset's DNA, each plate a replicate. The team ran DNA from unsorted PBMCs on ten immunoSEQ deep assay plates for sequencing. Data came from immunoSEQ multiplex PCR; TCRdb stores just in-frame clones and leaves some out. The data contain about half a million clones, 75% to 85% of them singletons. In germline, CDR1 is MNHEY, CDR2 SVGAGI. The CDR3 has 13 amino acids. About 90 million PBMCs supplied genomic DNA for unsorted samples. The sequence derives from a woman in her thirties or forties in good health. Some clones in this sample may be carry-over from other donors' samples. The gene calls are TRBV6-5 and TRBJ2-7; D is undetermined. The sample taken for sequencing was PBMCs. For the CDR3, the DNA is TGTGCCAGCAGTCTCTCCCCCTCCTATGAGCAGTACTTC. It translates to CASSLSPSYEQYF.